A single sample is the source of the 14 T cell receptor beta chains below, sequenced in a study of human T cells and chemical hapten exposure. TCRdb processed the RACE reads anew with MiXCR; each CDR3 protein has one entry. The data show just over 90,000 distinct CDR3 sequences, with around 8.8% seen just once and about 3% held by the top ten. Time point here: healthy volunteer bleed at 2 weeks. Unfractionated whole blood served as the source for total RNA extraction. Material for sequencing was whole blood. The receptors were gathered from a female donor in good health. Some clones in this sample may be carry-over from other donors' samples.

This clonotype was recorded many times. This chain links TRBV11-2 with TRBJ2-7; D not certain. Per the germline V gene, CDR1 is SGHAT and CDR2 is FQNNGV. Trimming shortened V by 0 bases and J by 6 bases, and 9 bases separated the two germline ends. There are 13 residues in the CDR3. The CDR3 loop reads CASSLDPSGEQYF. The CDR3 nucleotides read TGTGCCAGCAGCTTAGATCCCTCTGGCGAGCAGTACTTC.

In this sample, this clonotype turned up a few times. The chain recombines TRBV25-1 with TRBJ2-7; D is possibly TRBD1 (5 bases). The CDR3 spans 11 residues. V lost 6 bases and J lost 6, with 9 bases in between. Germline V lookup: CDR1 MGHDK, CDR2 SYGVNS. The CDR3 protein is CASRGAIEQYF. Here the CDR3 DNA reads TGTGCCAGCAGAGGGGCCATCGAGCAGTACTTC.

Details on this clonotype: Just one base apart from a much larger clone, this may be a read error. The V call is TRBV29-1, the J call TRBJ1-1; no reliable D call. The CDR3 is 12 residues long. Germline assignment: CDR1 SQVTM and CDR2 ANQGSEA. The CDR3 reads CCVAGMNTEAFF. CDR3 coding DNA: TGCTGCGTTGCAGGAATGAACACTGAAGCTTTCTTT.

The V and J genes are TRBV7-9 and TRBJ2-1; D is perhaps TRBD1 (6 bases). Trimming removed 4 bases from V and 2 bases from J, with 9 bases in between. The germline V gene has CDR1 SEHNR and CDR2 FQNEAQ (reference sequence). The CDR3 covers 14 residues. The CDR3 sequence is CASSSGQAYNEQFF. Here the CDR3 DNA reads TGTGCCAGCAGCTCGGGACAAGCCTACAATGAGCAGTTCTTC.

The chain links TRBV7-2 to TRBJ2-6; a weak D match, TRBD2 (6 bases). The CDR3 runs 19 residues. V was shortened by 1 base and J by 1 base, with 17 bases between the two germline ends. Looked up from germline, CDR1 is SGHTA and CDR2 is FQGNSA. The CDR3 protein is CASSLEVGGWVSGANVLTF. CDR3 nucleotides: TGTGCCAGCAGCTTAGAGGTTGGGGGGTGGGTTTCTGGGGCCAACGTCCTGACTTTC.

The chain uses TRBV7-2 and TRBJ2-3; D may be TRBD1 (6 bases). CDR1 is SGHTA, CDR2 FQGNSA, per germline. Trimming stripped 1 base from V and 6 bases from J, with 14 bases between. This CDR3 has 15 amino acids. The CDR3 nucleotides are TGTGCCAGCAGCTTAGAGGGGGTCCACGGGGATACGCAGTATTTT. Protein sequence: CASSLEGVHGDTQYF.

The genes are TRBV10-3 and TRBJ2-6; 8 bases map to TRBD1. The germline gives CDR1 ENHRY, CDR2 SYGVKD. The CDR3 contains 18 residues. Trimming cost V 3 bases and J 0 bases; bases outside gene matches: 7. The CDR3 loop reads CAISDQQGGSSGANVLTF. The CDR3, as DNA: TGTGCCATCAGTGACCAACAGGGGGGAAGCTCTGGGGCCAACGTCCTGACTTTC.

The rearrangement joins TRBV7-9 to TRBJ2-7; D not resolved. CDR1 and CDR2 (germline): SEHNR, FQNEAQ (reference sequence). CDR3 length equals 12 residues. Trimming took 4 bases from V and 3 from J, leaving 7 bases between them. The CDR3 nucleotides read TGTGCCAGCAGCTCAAACTACTACGAGCAGTACTTC. Protein sequence: CASSSNYYEQYF.

This clonotype was observed a handful of times. The V and J genes are TRBV6-2 or TRBV6-3 and TRBJ2-1; 7 nucleotides line up with TRBD1. Germline V lookup: CDR1 MNHEY, CDR2 SVGEGT. The trim removed 5 bases at V and 5 bases at J, leaving 6 bases unmatched. CDR3 size: 14 residues. The CDR3: CASSNRDRNNEQFF. DNA of the CDR3: TGTGCCAGCAGTAACCGGGACAGAAACAATGAGCAGTTCTTC.

This clonotype was seen a few times. The V and J genes are TRBV5-1 and TRBJ2-5; D possibly corresponds to TRBD1 (5 bases). The germline CDR1 and CDR2 sequences are SGHRS and YFSETQ. Trimming cost V 4 bases and J 7 bases, with 8 bases left between them. The CDR3 runs 11 residues. CDR3 amino acids: CASSPDRTQYF. Here the CDR3 DNA reads TGCGCCAGCAGCCCCGACAGGACCCAGTACTTC.

V gene TRBV5-1 combines with J gene TRBJ2-2; D call uncertain. The CDR3 runs to 12 residues. V gave up 4 bases and J gave up 7 bases, with 8 bases separating them. Germline V gene data show CDR1 as SGHRS and CDR2 as YFSETQ. The CDR3 region is CASSLRIGELFF. The CDR3 coding sequence is TGCGCCAGCAGCCTCCGGATCGGGGAGCTGTTTTTT.

In this sample, this clonotype turned up many times. This rearrangement joins TRBV5-4 to TRBJ1-2; 8 bases line up with TRBD1. CDR3 size: 15 residues. Trimming removed 4 bases from V and 0 bases from J; junction bases left unmatched: 5. Germline CDR1 and CDR2: SGHNT and YYREEE (reference sequence). The CDR3 bases are TGTGCCAGCAGCGCCGGGGACAGGACTAACTATGGCTACACCTTC. It codes for CASSAGDRTNYGYTF.

This chain joins TRBV7-9 and TRBJ2-1, with 11 nucleotides matching TRBD2. J gave up 7 bases and V 3 bases, and 5 bases lay outside the gene matches. CDR3 length: 15 amino acids. Germline V gives CDR1 SEHNR, CDR2 FQNEAQ (reference sequence). CDR3 protein: CASSLLGLAANEQFF. The CDR3, as DNA: TGTGCCAGCAGCTTGCTGGGACTAGCGGCAAATGAGCAGTTCTTC.

This clonotype has a count of ten or more. The V and J genes are TRBV29-1 and TRBJ2-3; D unresolved. V was shortened by 3 bases and J by 2 bases, with 9 bases between the two germline ends. The CDR3 consists of 13 residues. Germline loops: CDR1 SQVTM, CDR2 ANQGSEA. CDR3 sequence: CSVEVDVTDTQYF. The CDR3 region has the DNA TGCAGCGTTGAGGTGGATGTCACAGATACGCAGTATTTT.